This is a list of T cell receptor beta chains from one sample in a study of T cells in Graves' hyperthyroidism and ophthalmopathy. TCRdb fed the multiplex PCR reads into MiXCR, producing one record per CDR3 protein. The sample shows about 640,000 distinct CDR3 sequences, about a fifth of them seen only once. The sequenced sample was blood. The receptors were gathered from a man aged 25-40 years with Graves' ophthalmopathy. CDR3s include the opening cysteine and the closing phenylalanine or tryptophan. D genes are given only for firm matches. Clone size is shown for a subset of rows, as once, few, many or a class of expanded clone.

size	V	J	D	length	CDR3	DNA
.	TRBV7-9	TRBJ2-2	TRBD1	15	CASSFGQGEAGELFF	TGTGCCAGCAGCTTCGGACAGGGGGAAGCCGGGGAGCTGTTTTTT
.	TRBV6-1	TRBJ2-7	.	14	CASTQSVSSYEQYF	TGTGCCAGCACTCAAAGTGTCTCCTCCTACGAGCAGTACTTC
.	TRBV6-2/TRBV6-3	TRBJ2-7	TRBD1	15	CASSPDRGHFYEQYF	TGTGCCAGCAGCCCTGACAGGGGGCATTTCTACGAGCAGTACTTC
.	TRBV7-2	TRBJ1-4	.	14	CASSLRSIPAELFF	TGTGCCAGCAGCTTAAGATCGATCCCGGCAGAACTGTTTTTT
many	TRBV6-6	TRBJ1-1	.	17	CASSYSVMETANTEAFF	TGTGCCAGCAGTTACTCCGTCATGGAGACGGCGAACACTGAAGCTTTCTTT
.	TRBV4-1	TRBJ2-3	TRBD2	17	CASSQGGLAGGTDTQYF	TGCGCCAGCAGCCAAGGCGGGCTAGCGGGAGGGACAGATACGCAGTATTTT
.	TRBV14	TRBJ1-1	.	17	CASSRFIQSGRRTEAFF	TGTGCCAGCAGCCGATTCATACAAAGCGGCCGCAGGACTGAAGCTTTCTTT
.	TRBV19	TRBJ1-5	.	15	CASSIRQENNQPQHF	TGTGCCAGTAGTATAAGACAGGAGAACAATCAGCCCCAGCATTTT
many	TRBV11-2	TRBJ2-1	.	14	CASSLAMGLTEQFF	TGTGCCAGCAGTCTCGCAATGGGTTTAACCGAGCAGTTCTTC
many	TRBV30	TRBJ2-7	.	14	CAWSVLAGSYEQYF	TGTGCCTGGAGTGTACTAGCTGGTAGCTACGAGCAGTACTTC
few	TRBV30	TRBJ2-1	.	14	CAWSVAGAYNEQFF	TGTGCCTGGAGTGTTGCGGGCGCCTACAATGAGCAGTTCTTC
many	TRBV28	TRBJ1-5	.	12	CASSPPNQPQHF	TGTGCCAGCAGTCCTCCCAATCAGCCCCAGCATTTT
few	TRBV7-3	TRBJ2-1	.	15	CASSQSGTQYNEQFF	TGTGCCAGCAGCCAATCCGGGACCCAGTACAATGAGCAGTTCTTC
many	TRBV11-2	TRBJ2-7	.	11	CASSFGPEQYF	TGTGCCAGCAGCTTCGGACCCGAGCAGTACTTC
many	TRBV5-1	TRBJ1-1	.	12	CASSGQNTEAFF	TGCGCCAGCAGCGGACAGAACACTGAAGCTTTCTTT
many	TRBV11-2	TRBJ2-3	TRBD1	13	CASRYTGADTQYF	TGTGCCAGCAGATATACAGGGGCAGATACGCAGTATTTT
.	TRBV7-6	TRBJ2-7	.	14	CASSAGVRADEQYF	TGTGCCAGCAGCGCAGGGGTTCGGGCGGACGAGCAGTACTTC
.	TRBV6-2/TRBV6-3	TRBJ2-2	TRBD1	16	CASRGTGAAYTGELFF	TGTGCCAGCAGGGGGACAGGGGCCGCTTACACCGGGGAGCTGTTTTTT
.	TRBV28	TRBJ2-1	.	17	CASSFLERDFTYNEQFF	TGTGCCAGCAGTTTTCTCGAAAGGGACTTTACCTACAATGAGCAGTTCTTC
many	TRBV7-9	TRBJ2-1	.	17	CASSLGVGLSSYNEQFF	TGTGCCAGCAGCTTAGGGGTAGGGCTCAGCTCCTACAATGAGCAGTTCTTC
many	TRBV7-2	TRBJ1-2	.	15	CASSFVAGEKRGYTF	TGTGCCAGCAGCTTCGTCGCAGGGGAGAAGCGTGGCTACACCTTC
many	TRBV28	TRBJ2-2	.	14	CASSPGLDTGELFF	TGTGCCAGCAGCCCGGGACTTGACACCGGGGAGCTGTTTTTT
many	TRBV28	TRBJ2-7	TRBD2	16	CASSLPSSGISYEQYF	TGTGCCAGCAGTTTGCCTAGTAGCGGGATCTCCTACGAGCAGTACTTC
.	TRBV6-1	TRBJ2-7	TRBD1	14	CASSGRDRDYEQYF	TGTGCCAGCAGTGGGCGGGACAGGGATTACGAGCAGTACTTC
once	TRBV24-1	TRBJ1-2	.	14	CATSDAGHSRGYTF	TGTGCCACCAGTGATGCGGGACATTCCAGGGGCTACACCTTC
many	TRBV7-9	TRBJ2-1	.	15	CASSPPSSGYNEQFF	TGTGCCAGCAGTCCACCGTCCTCAGGCTACAATGAGCAGTTCTTC
.	TRBV27	TRBJ1-4	.	15	CASRGLRGEAEKLFF	TGTGCCAGCAGGGGGCTGCGAGGGGAAGCGGAAAAACTGTTTTTT
.	TRBV12-3/TRBV12-4	TRBJ2-7	.	15	CASSLVGDGAREQYF	TGTGCCAGCAGTTTAGTCGGGGACGGGGCCCGGGAGCAGTACTTC
many	TRBV2	TRBJ2-7	.	14	CASSEEVSSYEQYF	TGTGCCAGCAGTGAAGAAGTGAGCTCCTACGAGCAGTACTTC
few	TRBV3-1	TRBJ2-1	TRBD2	16	CASSQVGLAAKNEQFF	TGTGCCAGCAGCCAAGTCGGACTAGCGGCAAAAAATGAGCAGTTCTTC
many	TRBV30	TRBJ1-6	.	12	CAWSHGNSPLHF	TGTGCCTGGAGTCACGGGAATTCACCCCTCCACTTT